This TCR beta chain was identified during a study of cytomegalovirus exposure and HLA in healthy donors. Study-wide findings and caveats: Later work found most CMV-associated TCR beta chains apparently HLA-restricted. A cluster of highly shared sequence variants was likely a sequencing artifact. Per a prior analysis, the majority of TCR beta V segments were productive roughly 90% or roughly 30% of the time.

Both 60 Vbeta primers and 13 Jbeta primers went into the PCR. Clones were sequenced by immunoSEQ multiplex PCR, and TCRdb holds only the in-frame ones, with some missing. Among 250,000 to 350,000 clones listed, 70% to 90% were seen once. Comment on this clone: Its antigen is unidentified.

The receptor comes from a man aged 35 to 55 in good health and CMV-seropositive. Input material: PBMCs.

The DNA for the CDR3 is TGTGCCAGCAGCCCGTCCTTCGGCAATCAGCCCCAGCATTTT. It encodes CASSPSFGNQPQHF. The chain has TRBV16 and TRBJ1-5; no clear D gene. Trimming cost V 4 bases and J 2 bases, with 9 bases left between them. Germline V lookup: CDR1 KGHSY, CDR2 FQNENV. This CDR3 comprises 14 residues.